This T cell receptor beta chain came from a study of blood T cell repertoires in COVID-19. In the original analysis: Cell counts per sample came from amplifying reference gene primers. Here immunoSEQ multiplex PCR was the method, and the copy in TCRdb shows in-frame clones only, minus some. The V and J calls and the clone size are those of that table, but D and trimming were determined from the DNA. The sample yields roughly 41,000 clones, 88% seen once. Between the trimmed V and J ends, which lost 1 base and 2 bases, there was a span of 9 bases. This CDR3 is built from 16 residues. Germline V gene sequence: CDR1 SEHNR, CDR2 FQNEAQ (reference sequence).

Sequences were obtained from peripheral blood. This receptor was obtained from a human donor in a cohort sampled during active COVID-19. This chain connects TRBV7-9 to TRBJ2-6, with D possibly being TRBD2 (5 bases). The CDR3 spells CASSLGRGPGANVLTF. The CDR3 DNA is TGTGCCAGCAGCTTAGGGCGAGGGCCTGGGGCCAACGTCCTGACTTTC.